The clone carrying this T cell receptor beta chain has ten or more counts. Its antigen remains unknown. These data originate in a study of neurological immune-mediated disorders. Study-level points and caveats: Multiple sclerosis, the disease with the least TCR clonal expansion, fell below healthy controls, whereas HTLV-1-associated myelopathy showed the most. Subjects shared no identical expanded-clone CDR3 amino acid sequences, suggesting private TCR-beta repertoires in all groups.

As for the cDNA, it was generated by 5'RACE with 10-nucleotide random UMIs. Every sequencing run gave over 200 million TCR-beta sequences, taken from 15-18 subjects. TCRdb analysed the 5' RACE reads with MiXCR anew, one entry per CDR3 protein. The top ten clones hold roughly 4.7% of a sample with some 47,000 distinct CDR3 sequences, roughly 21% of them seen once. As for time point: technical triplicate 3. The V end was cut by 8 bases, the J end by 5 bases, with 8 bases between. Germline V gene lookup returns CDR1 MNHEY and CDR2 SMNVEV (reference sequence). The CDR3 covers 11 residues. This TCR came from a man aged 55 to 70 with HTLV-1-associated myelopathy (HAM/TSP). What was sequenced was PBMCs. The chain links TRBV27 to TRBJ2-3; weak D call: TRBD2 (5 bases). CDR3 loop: CASGGVDTQYF. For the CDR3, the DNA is TGTGCCAGCGGAGGAGTAGATACGCAGTATTTT.